Following are 2 T cell receptor beta chains from one sample sequenced in a study of Graves' ophthalmopathy and Graves' hyperthyroidism. RNA transcripts served as template for amplifying TCR beta CDR3 sequences. A first-round RT-PCR used HTBI primers, followed by a second-round multiplex PCR. Via MiXCR, TCRdb re-called the multiplex PCR reads, giving one row per CDR3 protein. The sample lists 740,000 or so distinct CDR3 sequences; roughly 41% were seen once. The sample consisted of peripheral blood. The source of these receptors is an adult man with Graves' ophthalmopathy.

This chain connects TRBV2 to TRBJ2-5, with D tentatively TRBD1 or TRBD2 (7 bases each). CDR3 size: 14 residues. The V gene's germline CDR1 is SNHLY and CDR2 FYNNEI. With 11 bases removed from V and 2 bases from J, the gap between germline ends came to 18 bases. CDR3 region: CAPGGAGNQETQYF. CDR3 nucleotide sequence: TGTGCCCCAGGGGGAGCGGGGAATCAAGAGACCCAGTACTTC.

Regarding this clonotype: One end of the junction fails to match germline, which may point to a read error. The chain employs TRBV10-3 and TRBJ1-1; D is unclear. CDR3 length equals 14 residues. CDR1 and CDR2 from the germline V gene are ENHRY and SYGVKD. The CDR3, as DNA: TGTGCCAGCAGTTATCAAGCCCTCGGCACTGAAGCTTTCTTT. It translates to CASSYQALGTEAFF.